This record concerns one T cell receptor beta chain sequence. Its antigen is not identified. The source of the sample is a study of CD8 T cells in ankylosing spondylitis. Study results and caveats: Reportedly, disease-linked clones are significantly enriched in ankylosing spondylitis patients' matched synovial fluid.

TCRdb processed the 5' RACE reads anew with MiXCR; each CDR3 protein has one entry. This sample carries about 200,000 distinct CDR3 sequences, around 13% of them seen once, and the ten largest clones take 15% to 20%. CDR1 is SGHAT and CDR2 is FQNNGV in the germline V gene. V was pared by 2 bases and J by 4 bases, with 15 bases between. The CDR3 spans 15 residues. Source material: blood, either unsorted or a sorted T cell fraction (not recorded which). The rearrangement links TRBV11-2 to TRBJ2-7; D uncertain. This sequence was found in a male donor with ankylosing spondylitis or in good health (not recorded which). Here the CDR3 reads CASSLYDWRRYEQYF. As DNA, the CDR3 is TGTGCCAGCAGCTTATATGACTGGCGGAGATACGAGCAGTACTTC.